This note documents a single TCR beta chain sequence. Its matching antigen is unknown. The CDR3 has 16 residues. CDR1 is SGDLS, CDR2 YYNGEE, per germline. V lost 4 bases and J lost 0, with 14 bases in between. This entry is derived from a study of cytomegalovirus exposure and HLA in healthy donors. General study points: Listed as cytomegalovirus-associated were over 150 TCR beta chains. Subsequent analysis of the 120 or so validation repertoires found a tendency for first-cohort TCR clusters to co-occur. Accounts indicate the classifier identified cytomegalovirus status with strong specificity and sensitivity. The dataset shows that most TCR sequences were rare, while some public TCRs occurred in many donors.

Clones were sequenced by immunoSEQ multiplex PCR, and TCRdb holds only the in-frame ones, with some missing. This table has under 65,000 clones, 85% to 95% appearing once. The TCR was taken from a woman aged 18-30 years in good health and CMV-seropositive. V is TRBV9 and J is TRBJ2-1; unclear D gene. Sequenced material: PBMCs. The CDR3 here is CASSYDDWSSYNEQFF. For the CDR3, the DNA is TGTGCCAGCAGCTATGATGACTGGAGCTCCTACAATGAGCAGTTCTTC. Complete variable domain (other parts from reference TRBV9 and TRBJ2-1): DSGVTQTPKHLITATGQRVTLRCSPRSGDLSVYWYQQSLDQGLQFLIQYYNGEERAKGNILERFSAQQFPDLHSELNLSSLELGDSALYFCASSYDDWSSYNEQFFGPGTRLTVL.